Only a few counts were recorded for the clone carrying this T cell receptor beta chain. As yet, its antigen is unknown. This sample is part of a study of beta chain features in type 1 diabetes. Study conclusions and caveats: Researchers report that Type 1 diabetes patients had moderately but significantly shorter TCRB CDR3s across all four CD4+ subsets.

The study reverse transcribed the entire isolated RNA, so it sequenced expressed TCRB transcripts. The repertoire was sequenced with immunoSEQ multiplex PCR; TCRdb's copy has only in-frame clones and lacks some. This sample has 300,000 to 450,000 clones; around 10% occur once, and the top ten carry about 0.6%. The CDR3 has 13 residues. Trimming took 4 bases from V and 5 from J; bases not matched to a gene: 7. Per the germline V gene, CDR1 is SQVTM and CDR2 is ANQGSEA. The chain is built from TRBV29-1 and TRBJ2-5, with 7 bases matching TRBD2. Sequenced: central memory CD4+ T cells from blood. This receptor was obtained from a young man with type 1 diabetes. The CDR3 sequence is CSVGSGNGETQYF. As DNA, the CDR3 is TGCAGCGTTGGGAGCGGGAATGGGGAGACCCAGTACTTC.